The source of this T cell receptor beta chain is a study of tumor and adjacent non-tumor tissue in lung cancer. About the research overall: On average, productive TCRbeta reads reached a few million per sample.

A modified ARM-PCR protocol with three rounds of nested PCR amplified TCRbeta. Via MiXCR, TCRdb re-called the multiplex PCR reads, giving one row per CDR3 protein. The table shows around 80,000 distinct CDR3 sequences, with 76% occurring only once. General study points: Shorter survival was associated with higher TCR diversity in tumors.

No cell sorting was done before RNA was extracted from the tissue. The normal lung tissue was taken more than 3 cm from the tumor edge. With respect to this clonotype: What it recognizes is unknown.

The CDR3 runs 14 residues. The germline CDR1 and CDR2 sequences are MNHEY and SVGAGI. This receptor was identified in a man aged 70 or older with non-small cell lung cancer. The sequenced sample was distant non-tumor lung tissue. The chain joins TRBV6-5 to TRBJ1-5; D not certain. The CDR3 DNA reads as TGTGTCAGTAGTTTACTAGGACTGAATCAGCCCCAGCATTTT. Amino acids: CVSSLLGLNQPQHF.